One and the same sample provided the 11 T cell receptor beta chains below, sequenced in a study of shared clonotypes between healthy human individuals. Clones were read by immunoSEQ multiplex PCR, and TCRdb kept only the in-frame ones, dropping some. The sample yields about a million clones, roughly 80% seen once. Sequencing input: memory CD4+ T cells sorted from blood. The subset denotes: CD45RA-negative fraction. These receptors were obtained from a man aged 18 to 30 in good health.

The chain joins TRBV30 to TRBJ2-5; the D gene is possibly TRBD1 (5 bases). V was trimmed by 3 bases and J by 2 bases, leaving 10 bases between them. Germline V CDR1 and CDR2: GTSNPN, SVGIG (reference sequence). The CDR3 spans 13 residues. The CDR3 DNA sequence: TGTGCCTGGAGGTGGGGCAGTCAAGAGACCCAGTACTTC. The encoded protein is CAWRWGSQETQYF.

This chain connects TRBV30 to TRBJ1-3, with D possibly matching TRBD1 (6 bases). Trimming pared 3 bases from V and 0 bases from J, leaving 15 bases between. This CDR3 is built from 16 residues. The germline V gene has CDR1 GTSNPN and CDR2 SVGIG (reference sequence). This CDR3 reads CAWSREGGSSGNTIYF. The CDR3 DNA follows: TGTGCCTGGAGCCGGGAGGGGGGTAGCTCTGGAAACACCATATATTTT.

The chain joins TRBV11-2 to TRBJ1-2, with TRBD1 as a possible D gene (5 bases). V was trimmed by 3 bases and J by 11 bases, leaving 16 bases between them. Germline V lookup: CDR1 SGHAT, CDR2 FQNNGV. This CDR3 comprises 13 residues. The CDR3 nucleotides are TGTGCCAGCAGCTTGTATGGGGCTGGAGGTTACACCTTC. This gives the protein CASSLYGAGGYTF.

About this clone: In the same sample, other DNA sequences code for this CDR3. The chain uses TRBV27 and TRBJ1-1, with D uncertain. The ends were cut back, 5 bases at V and 1 base at J, with 14 bases in the middle. Per the germline V gene, CDR1 is MNHEY and CDR2 is SMNVEV (reference sequence). The CDR3 consists of 15 residues. The CDR3 region is CASSQRVLGNTEAFF. In DNA form, the CDR3 reads TGTGCCAGCAGTCAACGGGTTTTGGGGAACACTGAAGCTTTCTTT.

J is TRBJ2-3 and V is TRBV5-4, with D unresolved. Germline-derived CDR1 and CDR2 are SGHNT and YYREEE (reference sequence). Trimming removed 0 bases from V and 3 bases from J, with 2 bases in between. The CDR3 is 12 residues long. CDR3 bases: TGTGCCAGCAGCTTGGTAACAGATACGCAGTATTTT. Translated, it gives CASSLVTDTQYF.

The chain links TRBV9 to TRBJ2-5, with 9 bases fitting TRBD1. Looked up from germline, CDR1 is SGDLS and CDR2 is YYNGEE. V shed 0 bases and J 2 bases; nucleotides not matched to a gene: 8. The CDR3 contains 17 residues. CDR3 in DNA: TGTGCCAGCAGCGTAGCTACCGGGACAGGGCCACAAGAGACCCAGTACTTC. Protein: CASSVATGTGPQETQYF.

V usage is TRBV7-9 and J usage is TRBJ1-2; D possibly corresponds to TRBD1 (5 bases). The length of the CDR3 is 15 residues. Per the germline V gene, CDR1 is SEHNR and CDR2 is FQNEAQ (reference sequence). Trimming took 8 bases from V and 6 from J, leaving 22 bases between them. CDR3 region: CASARARGSRDGYTF. For the CDR3, the DNA is TGTGCCAGCGCCCGGGCGAGGGGATCGCGTGATGGCTACACCTTC.

This rearrangement joins TRBV28 to TRBJ1-4; 9 bases line up with TRBD1. The germline V gene has CDR1 MDHEN and CDR2 SYDVKM. J lost 7 bases, V lost 11 bases, and 14 bases had no gene match. This CDR3 has 15 residues. Here the CDR3 reads CAGGQGSSLTEKLFF. CDR3 bases: TGTGCCGGCGGACAGGGGTCTTCCCTGACTGAAAAACTGTTTTTT.

The chain has TRBV13 and TRBJ2-5, with 8 bases that match TRBD1. With 5 bases clipped from V and 2 bases from J, the junction kept 7 bases outside the gene matches. Germline V gives CDR1 PRHDT, CDR2 FYEKMQ (reference sequence). This CDR3 has 15 amino acids. The CDR3 DNA reads as TGTGCCAGCAGCCCCCCGGACAGGGCGCAAGAGACCCAGTACTTC. Its protein product is CASSPPDRAQETQYF.

The rearrangement uses TRBV28 and TRBJ2-4; 7 bases align to TRBD1. In germline, CDR1 is MDHEN, CDR2 SYDVKM. The CDR3 runs 17 residues. V lost 0 bases and J lost 2; bases outside the gene matches: 7. Written as DNA, the CDR3 is TGTGCCAGCAGTTTATGGGGGACAGTCTCCACCAAAAACATTCAGTACTTC. Translating gives CASSLWGTVSTKNIQYF.

This clone was counted only a few times. This chain joins TRBV2 and TRBJ1-1, with D unresolved. Germline assignment: CDR1 SNHLY and CDR2 FYNNEI. Trimming shortened V by 1 base and J by 4 bases, and 16 bases separated the two germline ends. The CDR3 contains 16 residues. CDR3 DNA sequence: TGTGCCAGCAGTGAAGGTGCCAGCCGTAGACCCACTGAAGCTTTCTTT. Amino acid sequence: CASSEGASRRPTEAFF.